What follows are 21 T cell receptor beta chains derived from one specimen sequenced in a study of blood T cell repertoires in COVID-19. The assay was immunoSEQ multiplex PCR, and TCRdb's table has in-frame clones only and misses some. Here the sample spans hundreds of thousands of clones, 83% being singletons. The sequenced sample consisted of peripheral blood. These receptors came from a woman aged 40-49 years with active or convalescent COVID-19.

The chain uses TRBV28 and TRBJ1-4, with D perhaps matching TRBD1 (6 bases). The CDR3 runs 15 residues. V was clipped by 2 bases and J by 8 bases, with 15 bases between them. CDR1 is MDHEN, CDR2 SYDVKM, per germline. The chain's CDR3 is CASSLPRAGDEKLFF. In DNA form, the CDR3 reads TGTGCCAGCAGTTTACCCCGGGCAGGGGACGAAAAACTGTTTTTT.

A note on this clone: The sample has other DNA sequences that encode this CDR3 too. The chain combines TRBV5-1 with TRBJ1-1; no clear D. V lost 3 bases and J lost 2, with 8 bases in between. The CDR3 runs 13 residues. Germline V gives CDR1 SGHRS, CDR2 YFSETQ. For the CDR3, the DNA is TGCGCCAGCAGCTCGACGGGTAACACTGAAGCTTTCTTT. Its protein is CASSSTGNTEAFF.

This clone has a single count. This chain uses TRBV3-1 (or the pseudogene TRBV3-2) with TRBJ2-7; TRBD2 matches at 11 bases. The CDR3 covers 17 residues. Trimming cost V 3 bases and J 3 bases; bases outside gene matches: 10. Germline lookup yields CDR1 LGHDT and CDR2 YNNKEL (reference sequence). The CDR3, as DNA: TGTGCCAGCAGCCAGGAAAAGTCCGGGACTAGCGGCTACGAGCAGTACTTC. Amino acids: CASSQEKSGTSGYEQYF.

This clone showed up just a few times. This rearrangement joins TRBV19 to TRBJ1-5; 7 bases are shared with TRBD1. The V gene end was trimmed by 8 bases and the J gene end by 0 bases; junction bases not matched to a gene: 10. Germline CDR1 LNHDA, CDR2 SQIVND (reference sequence). The CDR3 extends over 16 amino acids. The CDR3 region has the DNA TGTGCCAGTCATACCGACAGGGCATATAGCAATCAGCCCCAGCATTTT. This codes for CASHTDRAYSNQPQHF. Supplemented by reference TRBV19 and TRBJ1-5, the full variable domain reads DGGITQSPKYLFRKEGQNVTLSCEQNLNHDAMYWYRQDPGQGLRLIYYSQIVNDFQKGDIAEGYSVSREKKESFPLTVTSAQKNPTAFYLCASHTDRAYSNQPQHFGDGTRLSIL.

This clone occurred a few times. The gene calls are TRBV2 and TRBJ1-5; 9 bases are a match to TRBD1. The germline gives CDR1 SNHLY, CDR2 FYNNEI. The CDR3 has 16 residues. Trimming at V came to 6 bases and at J to 5 bases, leaving 11 bases not matched to a gene. CDR3 amino acids: CASRAGQGMADQPQHF. For the CDR3, the DNA is TGTGCCAGCAGAGCCGGACAGGGGATGGCCGATCAGCCCCAGCATTTT.

In this sample, this clone turned up once. The rearrangement joins TRBV7-9 to TRBJ2-3; D gene unclear. V was shortened by 2 bases and J by 1 base, with 4 bases between the two germline ends. This CDR3 is built from 13 residues. CDR1 and CDR2 (germline): SEHNR, FQNEAQ (reference sequence). Written as DNA, the CDR3 is TGTGCCAGCAGCTTATATCGCACAGATACGCAGTATTTT. It encodes CASSLYRTDTQYF.

The rearrangement joins TRBV30 to TRBJ1-4; 7 bases are a match to TRBD1. Unmatched junction bases numbered 3, after V lost 0 bases and J lost 5 bases. The V gene's germline CDR1 is GTSNPN and CDR2 SVGIG (reference sequence). This CDR3 is 14 amino acids long. This chain's CDR3 is CAWSVRTGNEKLFF. CDR3 bases: TGTGCCTGGAGTGTAAGGACAGGCAATGAAAAACTGTTTTTT.

This rearrangement joins TRBV6-5 to TRBJ2-7, with 9 nucleotides matching TRBD1. The V and J ends lost 5 bases and 3 bases, in that order; junction bases with no gene match: 8. Looked up from germline, CDR1 is MNHEY and CDR2 is SVGAGI. The CDR3 is made up of 15 amino acids. In DNA, the CDR3 is TGTGCCAGCAGTCAGTACAGGGGGCCCTACTACGAGCAGTACTTC. This gives the protein CASSQYRGPYYEQYF.

Worth noting for this clone: The junction shows a germline mismatch at one end, possibly a read error. The chain combines TRBV5-1 with TRBJ2-7; D remains unclear. The CDR3 totals 14 residues. Germline loops: CDR1 SGHRS, CDR2 YFSETQ. As DNA, the CDR3 is TGCGCCAGCAGTCCCACGCCTAACGAGCATCTTACCACGTTC. Translating gives CASSPTPNEHLTTF.

This clone was seen a handful of times. The V call is TRBV5-6, the J call TRBJ1-1; a weak D match, TRBD1 (5 bases). The CDR3 covers 15 residues. V gave up 4 bases and J gave up 1 base, with 14 bases separating them. From germline, CDR1 is SGHDT and CDR2 YYEEEE. The CDR3 DNA is TGTGCCAGCAGCCTATTGACAACAGGGAACACTGAAGCTTTCTTT. It yields the protein CASSLLTTGNTEAFF.

J is TRBJ2-2 and V is TRBV19; 7 bases are shared with TRBD1. From germline, CDR1 is LNHDA and CDR2 SQIVND (reference sequence). The V segment lost 3 bases and the J segment 0 bases; nucleotides outside the gene matches: 7. The CDR3 totals 17 residues. CDR3 amino acids: CASSISPGQSNTGELFF. DNA of the CDR3: TGTGCCAGTAGTATCTCCCCGGGACAGTCGAACACCGGGGAGCTGTTTTTT.

The rearrangement joins TRBV25-1 to TRBJ2-7; TRBD1 is a possible D gene (5 bases). In germline, CDR1 is MGHDK, CDR2 SYGVNS. The length of the CDR3 is 15 residues. The V end was cut by 6 bases, the J end by 3 bases, with 18 bases between. CDR3 in amino acids: CASSFLTGTLYEQYF. The DNA of the CDR3 is TGTGCCAGCAGCTTTCTTACAGGTACCCTCTACGAGCAGTACTTC.

The CDR3 region is CASRKPGQGWSYGYTF. CDR3 nucleotides: TGTGCCAGCAGAAAACCCGGACAGGGCTGGTCCTATGGCTACACCTTC. J is TRBJ1-2 and V is TRBV28, with 8 bases matching TRBD1. The germline CDR1 and CDR2 sequences are MDHEN and SYDVKM. The CDR3 runs to 16 residues. With 6 bases clipped from V and 4 bases from J, the junction kept 13 bases outside the gene matches.

The rearrangement uses TRBV20-1 and TRBJ2-5; D unresolved. Trimming removed 3 bases from V and 4 bases from J, with 6 bases in between. The CDR3 is 11 residues long. Germline-derived CDR1 and CDR2 are DFQATT and SNEGSKA (reference sequence). The CDR3 is CSASRLETQYF. CDR3 DNA sequence: TGCAGTGCTAGCCGACTAGAGACCCAGTACTTC.

V and J are TRBV3-1 (or the pseudogene TRBV3-2) and TRBJ2-7; no clear D gene. CDR1 is LGHDT, CDR2 YNNKEL, per germline (reference sequence). The V end was cut by 0 bases, the J end by 4 bases, with 7 bases between. The CDR3 has 13 amino acids. The CDR3: CASSQENSYEQYF. The CDR3 DNA reads TGTGCCAGCAGCCAAGAAAACAGTTACGAGCAGTACTTC.

This CDR3 is CATSLGLAGGPWAQETQYF. The CDR3 nucleotides are TGTGCCACCAGTTTAGGGCTAGCGGGAGGGCCATGGGCCCAAGAGACCCAGTACTTC. The chain combines TRBV24-1 with TRBJ2-5; 12 positions agree with TRBD2. With 6 bases clipped from V and 1 base from J, the junction kept 14 bases outside the gene matches. CDR3 length: 19 amino acids. CDR1 is KGHDR, CDR2 SFDVKD, per germline.

A note on this clone: At one end, the junction sequence differs from germline, possibly due to a read error. Additional DNA sequences in this sample encode the identical CDR3. CDR3 amino acids: CASTYSGVNSPLHF. In DNA, the CDR3 is TGTGCCAGCACTTATTCCGGGGTTAATTCACCCCTCCATTTT. The V gene is TRBV6-2 or TRBV6-3, the J gene TRBJ1-6; D gene unclear. Per germline, CDR1 MNHEY and CDR2 SVGEGT. The CDR3 is 14 residues long.

The rearrangement links TRBV2 to TRBJ2-7, with unresolved D. The V end lost 4 bases, the J end lost 2 bases, and 15 bases lay between the germline ends. Germline V gene sequence: CDR1 SNHLY, CDR2 FYNNEI. This CDR3 is built from 15 residues. The CDR3 reads CASSGYSGETYEQYF. CDR3 in DNA: TGTGCCAGCAGTGGCTACTCAGGCGAAACCTACGAGCAGTACTTC.

The chain carries TRBV5-5 and TRBJ2-3; perhaps TRBD2 as D (5 bases). The V gene lost 2 bases and the J gene lost 6 bases, with 7 bases spanning the gap. In germline, CDR1 is SGHKS, CDR2 YYEKEE (reference sequence). The CDR3 runs to 12 residues. CDR3 amino acids: CASSLAADTQYF. The CDR3, as DNA: TGTGCCAGCAGCTTAGCGGCTGATACGCAGTATTTT.

The rearrangement links TRBV6-5 to TRBJ1-1; D unclear. Germline-derived CDR1 and CDR2 are MNHEY and SVGAGI. Trimming removed 6 bases from V and 6 bases from J, with 14 bases in between. The length of the CDR3 is 13 residues. In DNA, the CDR3 is TGTGCCAGCAGGCCCGTAGCGGTGGCTGAAGCTTTCTTT. Translation gives CASRPVAVAEAFF.

The chain joins TRBV29-1 to TRBJ1-4; D might be TRBD1 (6 bases). V was shortened by 5 bases and J by 4 bases, with 11 bases between the two germline ends. The germline V gene encodes CDR1 SQVTM and CDR2 ANQGSEA. This CDR3 spans 13 amino acids. The CDR3 sequence is CSVYRVDNEKLFF. DNA of the CDR3: TGCAGCGTTTACAGGGTTGATAATGAAAAACTGTTTTTT.